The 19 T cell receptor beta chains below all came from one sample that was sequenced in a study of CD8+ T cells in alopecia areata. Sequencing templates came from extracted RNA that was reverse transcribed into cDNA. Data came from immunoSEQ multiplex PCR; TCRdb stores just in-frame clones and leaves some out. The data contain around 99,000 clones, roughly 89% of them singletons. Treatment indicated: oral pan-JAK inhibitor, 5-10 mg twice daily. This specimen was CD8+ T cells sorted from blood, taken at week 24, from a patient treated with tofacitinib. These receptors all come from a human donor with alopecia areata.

CDR3 residues: CASSLERTNEQYF. The DNA for the CDR3 is TGTGCCAGCAGCTTAGAGAGGACCAACGAGCAGTACTTC. The chain has TRBV13 and TRBJ2-7, with unresolved D. Trimming took off 1 base at V and 5 bases at J, with 9 bases between the two ends. The CDR3 contains 13 residues. CDR1 and CDR2 from the germline V gene are PRHDT and FYEKMQ (reference sequence).

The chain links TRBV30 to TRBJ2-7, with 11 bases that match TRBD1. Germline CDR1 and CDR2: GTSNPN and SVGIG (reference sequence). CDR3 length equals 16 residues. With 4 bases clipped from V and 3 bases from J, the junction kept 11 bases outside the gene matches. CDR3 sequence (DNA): TGTGCCTGGATCCCGGGAGGGACAGGGGGGAGCTACGAGCAGTACTTC. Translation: CAWIPGGTGGSYEQYF.

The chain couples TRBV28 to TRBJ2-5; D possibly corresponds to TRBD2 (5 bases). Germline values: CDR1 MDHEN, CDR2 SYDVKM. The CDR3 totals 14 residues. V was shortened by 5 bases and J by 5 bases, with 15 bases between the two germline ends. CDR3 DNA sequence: TGTGCCAGCAGTCCCCGGGGAGTAGGGGAGACCCAGTACTTC. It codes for CASSPRGVGETQYF.

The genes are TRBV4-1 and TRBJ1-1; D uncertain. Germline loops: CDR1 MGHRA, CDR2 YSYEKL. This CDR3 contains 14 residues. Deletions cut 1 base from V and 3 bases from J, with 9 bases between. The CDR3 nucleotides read TGCGCCAGCAGCCAAGCGAGCGTGCACACTGAAGCTTTCTTT. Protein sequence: CASSQASVHTEAFF.

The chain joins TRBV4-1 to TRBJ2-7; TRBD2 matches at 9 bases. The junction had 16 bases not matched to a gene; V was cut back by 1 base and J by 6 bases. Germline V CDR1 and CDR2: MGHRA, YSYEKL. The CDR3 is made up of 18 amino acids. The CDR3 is CASSQVDRGGAGSREQYF. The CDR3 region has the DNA TGCGCCAGCAGCCAAGTGGACCGCGGGGGGGCCGGATCGCGCGAGCAGTACTTC.

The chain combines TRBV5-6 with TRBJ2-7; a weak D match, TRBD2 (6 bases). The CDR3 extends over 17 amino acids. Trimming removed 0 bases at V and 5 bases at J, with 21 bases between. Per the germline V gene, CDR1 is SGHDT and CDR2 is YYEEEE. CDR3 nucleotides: TGTGCCAGCAGCTTGGTCCGGGCGCGGGGTCCTCGGGACGAGCAGTACTTC. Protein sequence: CASSLVRARGPRDEQYF.

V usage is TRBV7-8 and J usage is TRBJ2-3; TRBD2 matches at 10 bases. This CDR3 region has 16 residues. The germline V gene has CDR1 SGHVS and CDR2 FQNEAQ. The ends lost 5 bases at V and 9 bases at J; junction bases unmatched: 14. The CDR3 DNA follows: TGTGCCAGCAGCACCCCCGAGCGGGGGGGCCTTCTAACGCAGTATTTT. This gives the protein CASSTPERGGLLTQYF.

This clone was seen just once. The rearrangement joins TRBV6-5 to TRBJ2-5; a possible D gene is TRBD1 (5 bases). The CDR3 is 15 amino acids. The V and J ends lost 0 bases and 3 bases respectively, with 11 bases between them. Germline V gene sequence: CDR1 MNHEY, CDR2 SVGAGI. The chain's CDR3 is CASSYSRTQKETQYF. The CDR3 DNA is TGTGCCAGCAGTTACTCGAGGACACAAAAAGAGACCCAGTACTTC.

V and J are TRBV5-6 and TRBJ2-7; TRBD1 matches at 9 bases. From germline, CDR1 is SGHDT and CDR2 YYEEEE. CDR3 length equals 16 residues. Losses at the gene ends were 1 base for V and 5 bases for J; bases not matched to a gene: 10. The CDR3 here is CASSLISETGGNEQYF. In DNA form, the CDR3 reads TGTGCCAGCAGCTTGATATCTGAGACAGGGGGGAACGAGCAGTACTTC.

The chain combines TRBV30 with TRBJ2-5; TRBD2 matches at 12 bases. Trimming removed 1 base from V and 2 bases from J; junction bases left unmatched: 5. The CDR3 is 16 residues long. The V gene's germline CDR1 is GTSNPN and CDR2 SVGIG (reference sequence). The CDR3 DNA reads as TGTGCCTGGAGTGCCCCTAGCGGGGGGGAGCAAGAGACCCAGTACTTC. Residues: CAWSAPSGGEQETQYF.

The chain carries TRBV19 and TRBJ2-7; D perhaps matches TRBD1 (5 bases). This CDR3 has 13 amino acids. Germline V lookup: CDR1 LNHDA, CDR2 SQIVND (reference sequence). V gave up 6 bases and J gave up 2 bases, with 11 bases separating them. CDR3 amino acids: CASSVTATYEQYF. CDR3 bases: TGTGCCAGTAGCGTGACAGCTACCTACGAGCAGTACTTC.

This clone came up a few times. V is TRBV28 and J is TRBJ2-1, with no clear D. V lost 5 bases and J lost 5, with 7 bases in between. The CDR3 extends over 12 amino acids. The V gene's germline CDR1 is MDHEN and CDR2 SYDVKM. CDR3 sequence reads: CASSPTHNEQFF. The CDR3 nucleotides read TGTGCCAGCAGTCCTACTCACAATGAGCAGTTCTTC.

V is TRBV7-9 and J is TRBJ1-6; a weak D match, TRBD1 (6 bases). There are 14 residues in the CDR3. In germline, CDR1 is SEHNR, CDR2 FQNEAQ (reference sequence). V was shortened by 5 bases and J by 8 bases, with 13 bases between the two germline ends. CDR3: CASSPTGQDSPLHF. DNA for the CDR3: TGTGCCAGCAGCCCGACAGGCCAAGATTCACCCCTCCACTTT.

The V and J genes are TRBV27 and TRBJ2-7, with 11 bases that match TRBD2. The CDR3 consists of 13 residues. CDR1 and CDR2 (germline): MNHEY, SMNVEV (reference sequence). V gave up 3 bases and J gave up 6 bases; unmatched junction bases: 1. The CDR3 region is CASSFGLAGEQYF. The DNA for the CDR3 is TGTGCCAGCAGTTTTGGACTAGCGGGCGAGCAGTACTTC.

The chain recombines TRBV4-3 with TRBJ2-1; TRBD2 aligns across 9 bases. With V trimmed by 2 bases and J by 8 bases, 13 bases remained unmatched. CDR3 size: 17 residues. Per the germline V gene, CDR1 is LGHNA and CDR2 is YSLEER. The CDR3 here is CASSQTTRASGVYEQFF. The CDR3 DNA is TGCGCCAGCAGCCAAACAACCAGGGCTAGCGGGGTTTATGAGCAGTTCTTC.

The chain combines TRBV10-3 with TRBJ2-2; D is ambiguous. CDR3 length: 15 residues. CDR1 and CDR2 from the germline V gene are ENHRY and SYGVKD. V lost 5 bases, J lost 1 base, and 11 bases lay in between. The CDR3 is CAISTDFGNTGELFF. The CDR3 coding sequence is TGTGCCATCAGTACTGATTTCGGGAACACCGGGGAGCTGTTTTTT.

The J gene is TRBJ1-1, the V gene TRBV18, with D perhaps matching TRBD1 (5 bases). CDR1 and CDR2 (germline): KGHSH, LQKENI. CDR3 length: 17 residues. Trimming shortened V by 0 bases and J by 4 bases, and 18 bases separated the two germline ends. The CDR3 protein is CASSPPDRDRWSTEAFF. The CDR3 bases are TGTGCCAGCTCACCACCCGACCGCGACAGATGGAGCACTGAAGCTTTCTTT.

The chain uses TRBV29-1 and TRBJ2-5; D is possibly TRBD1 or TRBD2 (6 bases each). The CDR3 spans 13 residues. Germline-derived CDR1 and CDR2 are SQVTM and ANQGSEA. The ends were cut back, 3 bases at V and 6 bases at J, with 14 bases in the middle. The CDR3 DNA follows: TGCAGCGTTGAGGTTGGGGGCGGGAAGACCCAGTACTTC. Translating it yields CSVEVGGGKTQYF.

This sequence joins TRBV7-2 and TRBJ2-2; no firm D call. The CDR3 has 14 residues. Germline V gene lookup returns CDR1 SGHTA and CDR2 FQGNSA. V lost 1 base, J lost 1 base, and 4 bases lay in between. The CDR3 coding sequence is TGTGCCAGCAGCTTAGGCAGGAACACCGGGGAGCTGTTTTTT. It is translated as CASSLGRNTGELFF.